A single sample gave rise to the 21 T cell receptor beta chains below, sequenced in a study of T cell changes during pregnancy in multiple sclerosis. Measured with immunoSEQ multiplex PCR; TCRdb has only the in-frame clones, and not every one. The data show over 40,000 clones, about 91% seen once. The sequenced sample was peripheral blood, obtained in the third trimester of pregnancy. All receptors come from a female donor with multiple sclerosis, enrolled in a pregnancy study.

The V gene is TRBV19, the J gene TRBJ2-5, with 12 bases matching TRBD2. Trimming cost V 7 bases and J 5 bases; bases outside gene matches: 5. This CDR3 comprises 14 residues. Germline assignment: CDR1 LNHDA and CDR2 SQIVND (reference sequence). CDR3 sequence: CASTSLAGGETQYF. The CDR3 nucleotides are TGTGCCAGTACCTCACTAGCGGGAGGTGAGACCCAGTACTTC.

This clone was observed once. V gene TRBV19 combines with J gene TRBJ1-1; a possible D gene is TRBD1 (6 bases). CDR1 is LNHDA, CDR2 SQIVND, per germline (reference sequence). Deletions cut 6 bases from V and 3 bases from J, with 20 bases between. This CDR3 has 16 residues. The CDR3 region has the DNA TGTGCCAGTAGGAAAAACCCACAGGGTAGGCACACTGAAGCTTTCTTT. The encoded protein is CASRKNPQGRHTEAFF.

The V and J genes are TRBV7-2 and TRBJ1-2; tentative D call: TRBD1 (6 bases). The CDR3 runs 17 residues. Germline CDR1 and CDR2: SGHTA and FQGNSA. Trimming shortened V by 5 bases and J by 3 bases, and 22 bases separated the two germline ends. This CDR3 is CASSAMYRDTSDYGYTF. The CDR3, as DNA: TGTGCCAGCAGCGCAATGTACCGGGACACTTCTGACTATGGCTACACCTTC.

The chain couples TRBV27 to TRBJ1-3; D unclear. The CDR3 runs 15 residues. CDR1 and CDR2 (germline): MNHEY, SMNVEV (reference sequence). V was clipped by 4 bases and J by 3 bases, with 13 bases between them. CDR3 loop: CASSSPPGNGNTIYF. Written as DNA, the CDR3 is TGTGCCAGCAGTTCGCCCCCCGGTAATGGAAACACCATATATTTT.

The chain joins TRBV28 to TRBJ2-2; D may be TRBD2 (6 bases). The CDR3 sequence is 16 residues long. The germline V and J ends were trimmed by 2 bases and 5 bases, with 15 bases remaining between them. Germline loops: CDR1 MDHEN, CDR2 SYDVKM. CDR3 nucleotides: TGTGCCAGCAGTTTAGTTTTCCGACTAGTGACCGGGGAGCTGTTTTTT. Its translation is CASSLVFRLVTGELFF.

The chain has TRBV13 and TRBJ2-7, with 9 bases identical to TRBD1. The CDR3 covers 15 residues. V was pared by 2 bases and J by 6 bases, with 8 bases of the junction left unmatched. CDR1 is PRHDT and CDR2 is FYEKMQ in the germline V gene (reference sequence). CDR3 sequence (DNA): TGTGCCAGCAGCTTAACCGGGACAGGGAGGGGCGAGCAGTACTTC. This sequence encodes CASSLTGTGRGEQYF.

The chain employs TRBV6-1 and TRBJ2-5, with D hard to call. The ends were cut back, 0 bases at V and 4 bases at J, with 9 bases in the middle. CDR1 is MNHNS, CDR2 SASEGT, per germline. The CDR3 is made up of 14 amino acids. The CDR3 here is CASSEARSRETQYF. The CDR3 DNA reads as TGTGCCAGCAGTGAAGCGCGCTCGAGAGAGACCCAGTACTTC.

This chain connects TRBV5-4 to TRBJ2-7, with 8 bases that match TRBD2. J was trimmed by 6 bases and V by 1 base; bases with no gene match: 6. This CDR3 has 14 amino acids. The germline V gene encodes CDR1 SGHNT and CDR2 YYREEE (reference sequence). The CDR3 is CASSLSGSISEQYF. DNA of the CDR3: TGTGCCAGCAGCTTGAGCGGGAGTATAAGCGAGCAGTACTTC. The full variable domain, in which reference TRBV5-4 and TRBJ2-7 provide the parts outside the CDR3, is ETGVTQSPTHLIKTRGQQVTLRCSSQSGHNTVSWYQQALGQGPQFIFQYYREEENGRGNFPPRFSGLQFPNYSSELNVNALELDDSALYLCASSLSGSISEQYFGPGTRLTVT.

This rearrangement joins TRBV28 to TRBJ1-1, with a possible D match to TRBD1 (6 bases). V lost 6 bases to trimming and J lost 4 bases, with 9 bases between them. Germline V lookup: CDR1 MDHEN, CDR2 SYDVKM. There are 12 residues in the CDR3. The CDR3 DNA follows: TGTGCCAGCAGGGGGGGGGCCACTGAAGCTTTCTTT. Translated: CASRGGATEAFF.

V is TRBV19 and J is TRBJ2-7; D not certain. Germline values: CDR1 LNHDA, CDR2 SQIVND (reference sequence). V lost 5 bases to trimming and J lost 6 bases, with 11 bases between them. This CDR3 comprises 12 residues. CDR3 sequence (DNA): TGTGCCAGTAGTTTTAAAGTCGGCGAGCAGTACTTC. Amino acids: CASSFKVGEQYF.

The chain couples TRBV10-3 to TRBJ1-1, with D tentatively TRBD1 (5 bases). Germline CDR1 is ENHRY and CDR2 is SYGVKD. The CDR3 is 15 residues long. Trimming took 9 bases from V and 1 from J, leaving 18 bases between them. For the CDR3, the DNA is TGTGCCATTTCAAGGGGTAGTGCTGGGAACACTGAAGCTTTCTTT. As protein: CAISRGSAGNTEAFF.

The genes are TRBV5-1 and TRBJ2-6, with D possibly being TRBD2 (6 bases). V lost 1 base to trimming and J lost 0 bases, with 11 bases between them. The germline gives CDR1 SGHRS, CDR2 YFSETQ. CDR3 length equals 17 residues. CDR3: CASSLLIGGSGANVLTF. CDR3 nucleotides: TGCGCCAGCAGCTTGTTGATCGGGGGCTCTGGGGCCAACGTCCTGACTTTC.

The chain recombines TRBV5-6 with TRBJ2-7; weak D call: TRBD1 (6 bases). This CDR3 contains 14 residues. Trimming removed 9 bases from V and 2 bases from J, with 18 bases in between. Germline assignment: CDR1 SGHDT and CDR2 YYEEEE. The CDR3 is CATQPGTQTYEQYF. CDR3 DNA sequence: TGTGCCACCCAACCCGGGACACAAACCTACGAGCAGTACTTC.

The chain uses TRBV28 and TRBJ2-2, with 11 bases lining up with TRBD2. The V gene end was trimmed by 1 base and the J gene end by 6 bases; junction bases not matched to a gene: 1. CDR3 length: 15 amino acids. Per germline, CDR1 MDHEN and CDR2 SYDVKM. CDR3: CASSLLLAGAGELFF. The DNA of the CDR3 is TGTGCCAGCAGTTTATTACTAGCGGGAGCCGGGGAGCTGTTTTTT.

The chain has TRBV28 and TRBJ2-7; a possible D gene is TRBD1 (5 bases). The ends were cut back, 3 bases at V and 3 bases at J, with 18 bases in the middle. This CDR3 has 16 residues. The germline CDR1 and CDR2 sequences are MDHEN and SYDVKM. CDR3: CASSFEGVVDSYEQYF. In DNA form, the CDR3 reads TGTGCCAGCAGTTTTGAAGGGGTCGTCGATAGCTACGAGCAGTACTTC.

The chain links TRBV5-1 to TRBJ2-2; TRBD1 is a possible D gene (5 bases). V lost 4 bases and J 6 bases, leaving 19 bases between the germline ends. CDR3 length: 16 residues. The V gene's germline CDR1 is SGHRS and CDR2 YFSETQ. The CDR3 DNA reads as TGCGCCAGCAGCCAGGGTGGATCATCATCCCCCGGGGAGCTGTTTTTT. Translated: CASSQGGSSSPGELFF.

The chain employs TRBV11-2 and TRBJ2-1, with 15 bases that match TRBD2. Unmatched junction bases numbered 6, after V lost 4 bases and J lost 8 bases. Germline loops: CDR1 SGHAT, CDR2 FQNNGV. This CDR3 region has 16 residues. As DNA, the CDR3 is TGTGCCAGCAGCTCGGGACTAGCGGGAGGTCCGGATGAGCAGTTCTTC. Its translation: CASSSGLAGGPDEQFF.

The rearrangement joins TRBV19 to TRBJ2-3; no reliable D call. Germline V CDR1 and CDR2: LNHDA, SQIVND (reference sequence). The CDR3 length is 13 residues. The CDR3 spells CASERQGTDTQYF. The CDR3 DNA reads TGTGCTAGTGAACGGCAGGGCACAGATACGCAGTATTTT.

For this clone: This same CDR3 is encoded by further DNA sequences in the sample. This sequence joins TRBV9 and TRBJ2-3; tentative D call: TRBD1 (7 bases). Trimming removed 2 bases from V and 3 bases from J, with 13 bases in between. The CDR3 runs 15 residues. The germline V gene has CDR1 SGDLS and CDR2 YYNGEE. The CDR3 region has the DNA TGTGCCAGCAGCGTTGGCCAGGGGGGAACAGATACGCAGTATTTT. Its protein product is CASSVGQGGTDTQYF.

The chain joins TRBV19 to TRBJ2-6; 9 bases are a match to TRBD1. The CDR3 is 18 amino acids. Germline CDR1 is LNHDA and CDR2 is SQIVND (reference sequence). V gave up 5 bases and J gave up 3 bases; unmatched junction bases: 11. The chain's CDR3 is CASSWGGQGSLGANVLTF. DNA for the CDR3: TGTGCCAGTAGTTGGGGGGGACAGGGTTCCCTTGGGGCCAACGTCCTGACTTTC.

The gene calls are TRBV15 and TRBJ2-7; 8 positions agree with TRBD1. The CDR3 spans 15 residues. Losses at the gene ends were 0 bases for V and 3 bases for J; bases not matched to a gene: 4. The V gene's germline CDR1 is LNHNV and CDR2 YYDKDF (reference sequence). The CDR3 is CATSRDPGGDYEQYF. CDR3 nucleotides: TGTGCCACCAGCAGAGATCCAGGGGGCGACTACGAGCAGTACTTC.